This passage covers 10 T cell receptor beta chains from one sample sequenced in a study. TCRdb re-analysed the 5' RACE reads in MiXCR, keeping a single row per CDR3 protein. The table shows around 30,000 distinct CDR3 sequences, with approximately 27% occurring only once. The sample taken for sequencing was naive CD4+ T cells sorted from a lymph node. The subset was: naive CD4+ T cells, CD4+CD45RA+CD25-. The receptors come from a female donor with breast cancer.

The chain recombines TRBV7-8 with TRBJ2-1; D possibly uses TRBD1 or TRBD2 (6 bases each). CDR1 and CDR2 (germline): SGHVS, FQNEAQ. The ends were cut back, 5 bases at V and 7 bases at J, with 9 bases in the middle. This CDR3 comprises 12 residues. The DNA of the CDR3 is TGTGCCAGCAGCAAGGGGGGAAATGAGCAGTTCTTC. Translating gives CASSKGGNEQFF.

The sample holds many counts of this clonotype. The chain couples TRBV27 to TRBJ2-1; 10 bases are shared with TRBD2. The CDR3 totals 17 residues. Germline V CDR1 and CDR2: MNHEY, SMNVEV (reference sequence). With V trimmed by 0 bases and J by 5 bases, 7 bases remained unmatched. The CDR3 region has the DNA TGTGCCAGCAGTTTATCATCTAGCGGGGGACCAAACAATGAGCAGTTCTTC. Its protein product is CASSLSSSGGPNNEQFF.

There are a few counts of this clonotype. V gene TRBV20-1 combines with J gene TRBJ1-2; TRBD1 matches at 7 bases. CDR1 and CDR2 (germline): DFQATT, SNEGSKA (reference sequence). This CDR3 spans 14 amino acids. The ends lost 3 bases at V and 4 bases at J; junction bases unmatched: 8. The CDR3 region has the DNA TGCAGTGCTAGTTCTACAGGGGCCCGCTATGGCTACACCTTC. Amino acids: CSASSTGARYGYTF.

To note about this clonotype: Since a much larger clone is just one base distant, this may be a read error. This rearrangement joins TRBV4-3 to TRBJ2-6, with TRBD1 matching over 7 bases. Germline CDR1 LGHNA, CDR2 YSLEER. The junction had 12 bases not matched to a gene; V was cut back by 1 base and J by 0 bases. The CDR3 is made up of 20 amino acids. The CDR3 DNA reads TGCGCCAGCAGCCAAGTTGGTAGGACAGGCGATATCTCTGGGGCCAACGTCCTGACTTTC. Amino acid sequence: CASSQVGRTGDISGANVLTF.

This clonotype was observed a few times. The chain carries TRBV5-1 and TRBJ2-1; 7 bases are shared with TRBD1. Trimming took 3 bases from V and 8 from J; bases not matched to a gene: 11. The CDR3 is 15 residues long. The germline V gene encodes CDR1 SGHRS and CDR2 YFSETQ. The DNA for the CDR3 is TGCGCCAGCAGCTCAAGTCCGGGACAGCGCGATGAGCAGTTCTTC. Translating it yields CASSSSPGQRDEQFF.

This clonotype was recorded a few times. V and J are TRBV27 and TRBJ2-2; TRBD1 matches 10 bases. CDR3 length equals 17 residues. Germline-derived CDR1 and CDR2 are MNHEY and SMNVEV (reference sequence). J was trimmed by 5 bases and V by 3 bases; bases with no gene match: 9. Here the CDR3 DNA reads TGTGCCAGCAGTTTCCTTATGACAGGGGGCCAAACCGGGGAGCTGTTTTTT. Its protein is CASSFLMTGGQTGELFF.

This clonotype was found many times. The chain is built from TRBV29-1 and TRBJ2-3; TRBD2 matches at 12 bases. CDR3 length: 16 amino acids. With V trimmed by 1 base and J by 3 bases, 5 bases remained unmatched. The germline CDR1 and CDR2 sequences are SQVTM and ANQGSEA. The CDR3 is CSVEAPSGRGTDTQYF. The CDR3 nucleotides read TGCAGCGTTGAAGCCCCTAGCGGGAGGGGGACAGATACGCAGTATTTT.

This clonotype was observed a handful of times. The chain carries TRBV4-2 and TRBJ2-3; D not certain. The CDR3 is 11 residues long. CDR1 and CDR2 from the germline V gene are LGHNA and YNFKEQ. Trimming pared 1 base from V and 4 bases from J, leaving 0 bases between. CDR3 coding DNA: TGTGCCAGCAGCCAAGCAGATACGCAGTATTTT. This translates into CASSQADTQYF.

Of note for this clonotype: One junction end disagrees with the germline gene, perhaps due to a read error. The CDR3 loop reads CASSLALGTLGQTNTWELFF. As DNA, the CDR3 is TGTGCCAGCAGTCTCGCATTAGGGACACTAGGACAAACGAACACCTGGGAGCTGTTTTTT. This chain links TRBV12-3 or TRBV12-4 with TRBJ2-2, with a possible D match to TRBD1 (6 bases). CDR3 length equals 20 residues.

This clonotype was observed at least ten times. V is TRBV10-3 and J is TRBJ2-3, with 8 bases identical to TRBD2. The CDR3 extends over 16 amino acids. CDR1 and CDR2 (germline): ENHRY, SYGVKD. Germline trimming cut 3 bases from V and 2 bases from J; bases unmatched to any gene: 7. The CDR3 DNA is TGTGCCATCAGTGAAACCGGGACTAGTTTCACAGATACGCAGTATTTT. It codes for CAISETGTSFTDTQYF.